Below, one T cell receptor (beta chain) is given with its context. The record originates from a study of blood T cell repertoires in COVID-19. How the authors handled the data: For nucleated cells, counts were estimated from reference gene primer amplification. TCRdb's copy holds only in-frame clones and misses some; the assay was immunoSEQ multiplex PCR. The D gene and trimming were derived from the DNA, and the V and J assignments and clone size from that table. Of approximately 240,000 clones listed, about nine tenths were seen once; the top ten hold more than 5%. The V gene's germline CDR1 is SGHNT and CDR2 YYREEE (reference sequence). J gave up 7 bases and V 3 bases, and 13 bases lay outside the gene matches. The CDR3 extends over 15 amino acids.

The receptor was isolated from a woman aged 25 to 39 with acute COVID-19. The rearrangement links TRBV5-4 to TRBJ2-7, with 7 bases matching TRBD1. The sample consisted of PBMCs or T cells enriched from blood (not recorded which). The CDR3 loop reads CASSSPTGTGNEQYF. In DNA, the CDR3 is TGTGCCAGCAGCTCGCCGACAGGGACGGGGAATGAGCAGTACTTC.